This is a list of T cell receptor beta chains from one sample in a study of T cells in Graves' hyperthyroidism and ophthalmopathy. TCRdb redid the calling of the multiplex PCR reads with MiXCR, one entry per CDR3 protein. The sample records 400,000 to 600,000 distinct CDR3 sequences, less than 25% being singletons. Sequences were obtained from blood. All receptors derive from a man younger than 35 with Graves' hyperthyroidism. The conserved cysteine and the conserved F or W are not part of the CDR3 here. Fields, in order: J gene, V gene, CDR3 protein.

>TRBJ1-1|TRBV9
ASSVGVSNTEAF
>TRBJ2-4|TRBV12-3/TRBV12-4
ASSLLQGPKNIKY
>TRBJ1-1|TRBV7-2
ASSRGLRTEAF
>TRBJ2-5|TRBV19
ASSTGPKETQY
>TRBJ1-5|TRBV28
ASSKTVGNQPQH
>TRBJ2-7|TRBV10-2
ASRGTGTYEQY
>TRBJ1-2|TRBV3-1
ASSQADRAAYGYT
>TRBJ2-7|TRBV9
ASSLSGEPSYEQY
>TRBJ2-7|TRBV4-1
ASSQIDQSYEQY
>TRBJ2-7|TRBV2
ASTLQGYSGEQY
>TRBJ2-2|TRBV9
ASSSFPRELF
>TRBJ2-5|TRBV6-5
ASSYSTGQGTQY
>TRBJ1-1|TRBV6-5
ASSYGTGPMNTEAF
>TRBJ1-2|TRBV12-3/TRBV12-4
ASNPGRGYGYT
>TRBJ1-1|TRBV7-8
ASSLLGGRGAF
>TRBJ2-2|TRBV30
AWSWSDTGELF
>TRBJ2-5|TRBV6-2/TRBV6-3
ASSPGTSLETQY
>TRBJ2-2|TRBV13
ASSYRDRGSGELF
>TRBJ1-2|TRBV27
ASSSSPPYGYT
>TRBJ2-5|TRBV28
ASSTIIGTGGAGQETQY
>TRBJ2-5|TRBV27
ASSPLGAGSYQETQY
>TRBJ2-7|TRBV5-1
ASSPWTAGYGQY
>TRBJ2-5|TRBV7-9
ASSLILYQETQY
>TRBJ1-1|TRBV6-4
ASSPTGLEVF
>TRBJ2-7|TRBV4-1
ASSQVDADEQY
>TRBJ1-2|TRBV6-1
ASSPGLWIHGYT
>TRBJ1-2|TRBV6-1
ASRRRGRGDGYT
>TRBJ1-3|TRBV9
ASSETGSGNTIY
>TRBJ1-5|TRBV19
ASSMVGGQPQH
>TRBJ1-2|TRBV4-1
ASSQEHREQGYT
>TRBJ1-3|TRBV3-1
ASSQATQGNTIY
>TRBJ1-5|TRBV12-3/TRBV12-4
ASSPDRGLQPQH
>TRBJ2-5|TRBV4-1
ASSQGRLETQY
>TRBJ2-3|TRBV6-1
ASSSGDTQY
>TRBJ2-7|TRBV12-3/TRBV12-4
ASSFEGTGGQY
>TRBJ1-1|TRBV12-3/TRBV12-4
ATRRDLNTEAF
>TRBJ2-5|TRBV6-5
ASSKTGSETQY
>TRBJ2-7|TRBV5-1
ASSRKGQDEQY
>TRBJ2-5|TRBV28
ASSPRQGTMETQY
>TRBJ2-7|TRBV29-1
SVGWAQGEQY
>TRBJ2-5|TRBV7-9
ASSLDGKTQY